A selection of T cell receptor beta chains follows, all from one sample in a study of molecular identifiers for immune sequencing clone quantification. Each CDR3 protein gets one entry after TCRdb re-called the PCR reads with MiXCR. Altogether over 300,000 distinct CDR3 sequences are present, roughly 24% being singletons, with the ten largest covering about 0.74%. The specimen was naive CD8+ T cells from blood, with Jurkat cell RNA spiked in. These receptors came from a human donor in good health. Some libraries in this study had Jurkat cell RNA spiked in. The CDR3 runs from the conserved cysteine through the conserved F or W. A D gene is named only where the DNA matches it firmly. A clone size is listed for some rows: how often the clone was seen (once, few, many), or a class if it is expanded.

D,J,size,V,DNA,CDR3
-,TRBJ2-7,-,TRBV11-2,TGTGCCCGCAGCTTGGGGCGTACAGCCTCCTACGAGCAGTACTTC,CARSLGRTASYEQYF
TRBD1,TRBJ2-7,few,TRBV20-1,TGCAGTGCTAGAGATAACCGGGACAGGGCCTACGAGCAGTACTTC,CSARDNRDRAYEQYF
TRBD1,TRBJ2-7,many,TRBV29-1,TGCAGCGTTGACTCTGGACAGGGCTACGAGCAGTACTTC,CSVDSGQGYEQYF
-,TRBJ2-3,few,TRBV19,TGTGCCACCCACAGCGGTTATAGCACAGATACGCAGTATTTT,CATHSGYSTDTQYF
-,TRBJ2-5,few,TRBV7-9,TGTGCCAGCAGCTCCCCTCAAGCGCCCCAGTACTTC,CASSSPQAPQYF
-,TRBJ2-7,-,TRBV27,TGTGCCAGCAGTTTAAACACCGGGACGATCTACGAGCAGTACTTC,CASSLNTGTIYEQYF
-,TRBJ2-1,few,TRBV12-5,TGTGCTAGTGGTCCCGGAGGTCCCTACTCCTACAATGAGCAGTTCTTC,CASGPGGPYSYNEQFF
-,TRBJ1-3,-,TRBV3-1,TGTGCCAGCAGCCAAGACACTGTGGACTCTCCTGGAAACACCATATATTTT,CASSQDTVDSPGNTIYF
TRBD2,TRBJ2-1,-,TRBV11-1,TGTGCCAGCAGCTTATGGGCCGGGACTAGCGGTAATGAGCAGTTCTTC,CASSLWAGTSGNEQFF
-,TRBJ2-7,few,TRBV5-1,TGCGCCAGCAGTTACGAAAGCGTCTACGAGCAGTACTTC,CASSYESVYEQYF
TRBD2,TRBJ2-3,many,TRBV7-6,TGTGCCAGCAGCTTGTTTACTAGCGGGGCGGGCACAGATACGCAGTATTTT,CASSLFTSGAGTDTQYF
TRBD1,TRBJ2-1,-,TRBV6-5,TGTGCCAGCAGTCGCGGACAGGGCTGGTCCTACAATGAGCAGTTCTTC,CASSRGQGWSYNEQFF
-,TRBJ2-1,few,TRBV27,TGTGCCAGCGAGGGGATAAAAACTGGGCAGTTCTTC,CASEGIKTGQFF
-,TRBJ1-6,many,TRBV5-1,TGCGCCAGCAGCTTGGATCTAGGATCACCCCTCCACTTT,CASSLDLGSPLHF
-,TRBJ2-1,few,TRBV11-2,TGTGCCAGCAGCTTAAGGGAGCGGGACATCTCCTACAATGAGCAGTTCTTC,CASSLRERDISYNEQFF
-,TRBJ1-2,many,TRBV7-2,TGTGCCAGCAGCTTAGATGTCAGGGAGGACTATGGCTACACCTTC,CASSLDVREDYGYTF
TRBD2,TRBJ2-3,-,TRBV7-8,TGTGCCAGCAGCTTTCCTAGCGGGGGGCTTAGCCCCGCTACGCAGTATTTT,CASSFPSGGLSPATQYF
-,TRBJ1-1,-,TRBV5-1,TGCGCCAGCAGCTTGCAGGGTTCAGGGGACACTGAAGCTTTCTTT,CASSLQGSGDTEAFF
-,TRBJ2-3,few,TRBV20-1,TGCAGTGCCCTTACTAGTCTAGGCACAGATACGCAGTATTTT,CSALTSLGTDTQYF
-,TRBJ1-4,few,TRBV4-3,TGCGCCAGCAGCCAAGTTATCCGGAATGAAAAACTGTTTTTT,CASSQVIRNEKLFF
TRBD1,TRBJ1-1,few,TRBV30,TGTGCCTGGAGTATACCGGGACAGGGAATTGAAGCTTTCTTT,CAWSIPGQGIEAFF
-,TRBJ1-1,many,TRBV10-3,TGTGCCATCAGTGGACTGAACACTGAAGCTTTCTTT,CAISGLNTEAFF
TRBD2,TRBJ2-7,few,TRBV7-9,TGTGCCAGCAGCGCTGGGACTAGCTCAGGAGACGAGCAGTACTTC,CASSAGTSSGDEQYF
TRBD1,TRBJ1-1,-,TRBV20-1,TGCAGTGCTAGATCCGCCCCGACAGGGTTAAACACTGAAGCTTTCTTT,CSARSAPTGLNTEAFF
-,TRBJ1-2,few,TRBV29-1,TGCAGCGTTGAAGATCGGATCGGTAACTATGGCTACACCTTC,CSVEDRIGNYGYTF
TRBD1,TRBJ1-5,few,TRBV6-1,TGTGCCAGCAGTGAAGGGGCCGGGACAGGGGGCAATCAGCCCCAGCATTTT,CASSEGAGTGGNQPQHF
TRBD2,TRBJ2-3,-,TRBV27,TGTGCCAGCAGTTTTTCAGCGGGGGGGCCCCCAGATACGCAGTATTTT,CASSFSAGGPPDTQYF
-,TRBJ2-3,-,TRBV6-5,TGTGCCAGCACCCCAGGGAACCTAGGCACAGATGCGCAGTATTTT,CASTPGNLGTDAQYF
-,TRBJ2-6,-,TRBV13,TGTGCCAGCAGCTTATTTACTGGGGCCAACATCCTGACTTTC,CASSLFTGANILTF
TRBD2,TRBJ2-5,few,TRBV12-5,TGTGCTAGTGCCTCCCGCAGCACTAGCGGGGAAGAGACCCAGTACTTC,CASASRSTSGEETQYF
-,TRBJ1-1,many,TRBV2,TGTGCCAGTCTTAAGCAGGGGAAGGACACTGAAGCTTTCTTT,CASLKQGKDTEAFF
TRBD2,TRBJ2-5,-,TRBV27,TGTGCCAGCAGTCCAAGCCTGGGGGGACTAGCGGGAGGGATGGAGACCCAGTACTTC,CASSPSLGGLAGGMETQYF
-,TRBJ1-2,-,TRBV4-1,TGCGCCAGCAGCCAAGATGGCAGGGCGGGAGATGGCTACACCTTC,CASSQDGRAGDGYTF
-,TRBJ2-2,many,TRBV28,TGTGCCAGCAGCCCCAGGAACACCGGGGAGCTGTTTTTT,CASSPRNTGELFF
TRBD2,TRBJ2-2,-,TRBV12-3/TRBV12-4,TGTGCCAGCAGTGCCAGCGGGAGACCCTTCGGGGAGCTGGTTTTT,CASSASGRPFGELVF
TRBD1,TRBJ2-7,many,TRBV7-9,TGTGCCAGCAGCGCCGGGACAGGGGGTTACGAGCAGTACTTC,CASSAGTGGYEQYF
TRBD2,TRBJ2-7,few,TRBV24-1,TGTGCCACTAGTTCACCGGGACTAGCGGGCTACGAGCAGTACTTC,CATSSPGLAGYEQYF
-,TRBJ2-7,many,TRBV3-2,TGTGCCACAGGAAAGTACTTCTCCTACGAGCAGTACTTC,CATGKYFSYEQYF
-,TRBJ1-1,-,TRBV11-2,TGTGCCAGCACCGGACTTCGCACTGAAGCTTTCTTT,CASTGLRTEAFF
-,TRBJ2-3,-,TRBV30,TGTGCCTGGAGTCCCCGCGGGGGCCCCGGGGATACGCAGTATTTT,CAWSPRGGPGDTQYF
-,TRBJ2-3,many,TRBV7-9,TGTGCCAGCAGTCCACAGGGATATGATACGCAGTATTTT,CASSPQGYDTQYF
-,TRBJ2-7,-,TRBV20-1,TGCAGCGGGATAGCGCATTCCGAGCAGTACTTC,CSGIAHSEQYF
TRBD1,TRBJ1-1,many,TRBV14,TGTGCCAGCAGCCAAGGCGGGAGGGGGCGGTCAACTGAAGCTTTCTTT,CASSQGGRGRSTEAFF
-,TRBJ1-5,-,TRBV6-2/TRBV6-3,TGTGCCAGCACTCGGTCGGGGCTTGGCAATCAGCCCCAGCATTTT,CASTRSGLGNQPQHF
TRBD1,TRBJ2-1,few,TRBV7-2,TGTGCCAGCAGCTCCCCGGGACAGGGGACCAATGAGCAGTTCTTC,CASSSPGQGTNEQFF
TRBD1,TRBJ1-5,many,TRBV12-3/TRBV12-4,TGTGCCAGCAGCCGCGGGACAGTTCGAATCAATCAGCCCCAGCATTTT,CASSRGTVRINQPQHF
TRBD2,TRBJ2-7,-,TRBV29-1,TGCAGCGGACTAGCGCAGGGTACTGGAACCTACGAGCAGTACTTC,CSGLAQGTGTYEQYF
-,TRBJ2-5,-,TRBV12-3/TRBV12-4,TGTGCCAGCAAGGGTAACCAAGAGACCCAGTACTTC,CASKGNQETQYF